The next 5 T cell receptor beta chains were all read from a single sample in a study of T cell responses to AZD1222 COVID-19 vaccine. Produced via immunoSEQ multiplex PCR; TCRdb's table is partial and in-frame only. The sample lists some 130,000 clones, roughly 93% occurring once. The material was peripheral blood, obtained 28 days after the second AZD1222 dose. Source of these receptors: an adult who received the AZD1222 COVID-19 vaccine.

The chain recombines TRBV7-9 with TRBJ1-2, with D maybe TRBD1 (5 bases). The V end lost 1 base, the J end lost 2 bases, and 8 bases lay between the germline ends. The CDR3 has 14 residues. From germline, CDR1 is SEHNR and CDR2 FQNEAQ (reference sequence). CDR3: CASSLDTGNYGYTF. The CDR3 DNA reads as TGTGCCAGCAGCTTAGATACAGGCAACTATGGCTACACCTTC.

The V gene is TRBV21-1, the J gene TRBJ1-5; the table's D call, TRBD1, was not checked against the DNA. TRBV21-1 is designated a pseudogene. The CDR3 runs to 15 residues. CDR3 sequence reads: CASSKGGQDNQPQHF. CDR3 nucleotide sequence: TGTGCCAGCAGCAAAGGGGGACAGGATAATCAGCCCCAGCATTTT.

The rearrangement joins TRBV12-3 or TRBV12-4 to TRBJ2-7, with D hard to call. The V gene lost 2 bases and the J gene lost 7 bases, with 9 bases spanning the gap. The CDR3 contains 12 residues. The CDR3 reads CASSLQSGEQYF. CDR3 bases: TGTGCCAGCAGTTTACAGTCGGGTGAGCAGTACTTC.

The rearrangement joins TRBV6-5 to TRBJ1-5; 8 bases line up with TRBD1. V lost 5 bases to trimming and J lost 4 bases; unmatched junction nucleotides: 7. Germline loops: CDR1 MNHEY, CDR2 SVGAGI. The CDR3 runs to 15 residues. CDR3 loop: CASSHGTGSNQPQHF. Here the CDR3 DNA reads TGTGCCAGCAGTCACGGGACAGGTAGTAATCAGCCCCAGCATTTT.

Only one count was recorded for this clone. The chain is built from TRBV7-9 and TRBJ2-2; TRBD2 is a possible D gene (6 bases). The length of the CDR3 is 15 residues. Germline V gene sequence: CDR1 SEHNR, CDR2 FQNEAQ (reference sequence). V lost 0 bases, J lost 1 base, and 6 bases lay in between. CDR3 protein: CASSLAGGNTGELFF. The CDR3 DNA reads TGTGCCAGCAGCTTAGCGGGAGGGAACACCGGGGAGCTGTTTTTT.